Presented here are 29 T cell receptor beta chains from one specimen sequenced in a study of blood T cell repertoires in COVID-19. Some clones are missing from TCRdb's copy, which holds only in-frame ones; the method was immunoSEQ multiplex PCR. The table has about 150,000 clones, almost 80% seen once. Sequences were obtained from peripheral blood. The receptor source for this set is a man in his 60s who had recovered from COVID-19.

The gene calls are TRBV28 and TRBJ2-5, with 10 bases identical to TRBD2. Germline loops: CDR1 MDHEN, CDR2 SYDVKM. The CDR3 totals 17 residues. V trimming: 3 bases; J trimming: 5 bases; junction bases outside the gene matches: 12. Here the CDR3 DNA reads TGTGCCAGCAGTTTTGGGGGAGCGGGGGGGCCTGCGGAGACCCAGTACTTC. Residues: CASSFGGAGGPAETQYF.

V gene TRBV4-2 combines with J gene TRBJ2-3, with D tentatively TRBD2 (6 bases). CDR1 is LGHNA, CDR2 YNFKEQ, per germline. V dropped 2 bases and J dropped 4 bases, with 13 bases sitting between them. CDR3 length equals 15 residues. The DNA for the CDR3 is TGTGCCAGCAGCCAACCGGGAGTAGGGGCAGATACGCAGTATTTT. Residues: CASSQPGVGADTQYF.

This clone was seen just once. This chain joins TRBV6-6 and TRBJ2-1; weak D call: TRBD1 (6 bases). Germline V lookup: CDR1 MNHNY, CDR2 SVGAGI (reference sequence). V dropped 5 bases and J dropped 0 bases, with 8 bases sitting between them. CDR3 size: 14 residues. In nucleotides, the CDR3 is TGTGCCAGCAGTACAGGGAGCTCCTACAATGAGCAGTTCTTC. This translates into CASSTGSSYNEQFF.

This clone has just a few counts. This sequence joins TRBV19 and TRBJ1-1; TRBD1 aligns across 8 bases. CDR3 size: 15 residues. V was pared by 3 bases and J by 1 base, with 4 bases of the junction left unmatched. Germline CDR1 is LNHDA and CDR2 is SQIVND (reference sequence). The CDR3 region is CASSITDRGNTEAFF. In nucleotides, the CDR3 is TGTGCCAGTAGTATCACCGACAGGGGGAACACTGAAGCTTTCTTT.

This rearrangement joins TRBV7-2 to TRBJ2-2; D gene ambiguous. From germline, CDR1 is SGHTA and CDR2 FQGNSA. The V gene lost 5 bases and the J gene lost 4 bases, with 8 bases spanning the gap. The CDR3 is made up of 13 amino acids. The CDR3 DNA reads as TGTGCCAGCAGCCCGGTACGCACCGGGGAGCTGTTTTTT. Translated: CASSPVRTGELFF.

V usage is TRBV11-1 and J usage is TRBJ2-5; 8 bases are shared with TRBD2. The CDR3 is 14 residues long. With V trimmed by 3 bases and J by 5 bases, 5 bases remained unmatched. Germline lookup yields CDR1 SGHAT and CDR2 FQDESV (reference sequence). The CDR3 bases are TGTGCCAGCAGCTTGAGACTAGCGAAGGAGACCCAGTACTTC. This gives the protein CASSLRLAKETQYF.

A few counts support this clone. In DNA, the CDR3 is TGTGCCAGCAGTCAGACAGGGCGGGAAAGGAACACTGAAGCTTTCTTT. Translated: CASSQTGRERNTEAFF. The V gene is TRBV5-6, the J gene TRBJ1-1; 7 bases are shared with TRBD1. Germline assignment: CDR1 SGHDT and CDR2 YYEEEE. J lost 1 base, V lost 5 bases, and 11 bases had no gene match. The CDR3 spans 16 residues.

The V gene is TRBV19, the J gene TRBJ2-5, with TRBD2 matching 8 bases. V trimming: 6 bases; J trimming: 4 bases; junction bases outside the gene matches: 4. Germline CDR1 and CDR2: LNHDA and SQIVND (reference sequence). The CDR3 runs 13 residues. CDR3 amino acids: CASSLGLAETQYF. Here the CDR3 DNA reads TGTGCCAGTAGCCTCGGACTAGCAGAGACCCAGTACTTC.

This clone has a single count. The chain couples TRBV28 to TRBJ1-2, with unresolved D. Trimming pared 2 bases from V and 8 bases from J, leaving 12 bases between. The CDR3 loop spans 13 amino acids. CDR1 MDHEN and CDR2 SYDVKM come from the germline V gene. The DNA for the CDR3 is TGTGCCAGCAGTTTACACAGCTCGGTCGGCTACACCTTC. It yields the protein CASSLHSSVGYTF.

This clone was counted only a few times. The rearrangement links TRBV6-5 to TRBJ2-1; a weak D match, TRBD1 (7 bases). Trimming shortened V by 8 bases and J by 6 bases, and 20 bases separated the two germline ends. This CDR3 region has 15 residues. The germline V gene has CDR1 MNHEY and CDR2 SVGAGI. The CDR3 region has the DNA TGTGCCAGCTCCCCCCTGCAGGGGGGCAGCAATGAGCAGTTCTTC. This gives the protein CASSPLQGGSNEQFF.

This clone was seen at least ten times. The rearrangement links TRBV7-8 to TRBJ2-7; TRBD1 matches 8 bases. Germline-derived CDR1 and CDR2 are SGHVS and FQNEAQ. Losses at the gene ends were 4 bases for V and 4 bases for J; bases not matched to a gene: 12. The CDR3 covers 16 residues. CDR3 sequence reads: CASSSQGAGLTYEQYF. The CDR3 nucleotides read TGTGCCAGCAGCTCTCAGGGGGCCGGCTTGACGTACGAGCAGTACTTC.

The chain has TRBV30 and TRBJ2-3; the match to TRBD2 covers 7 bases. Germline values: CDR1 GTSNPN, CDR2 SVGIG (reference sequence). This CDR3 has 15 residues. V lost 2 bases to trimming and J lost 0 bases; unmatched junction nucleotides: 5. CDR3 in DNA: TGTGCCTGGAGTCCAGCGGGGCTTAGCACAGATACGCAGTATTTT. Translation: CAWSPAGLSTDTQYF.

This chain links TRBV7-2 with TRBJ2-5; 8 bases map to TRBD2. The V gene's germline CDR1 is SGHTA and CDR2 FQGNSA. V shed 7 bases and J 5 bases; nucleotides not matched to a gene: 6. The CDR3 is made up of 13 amino acids. The CDR3 here is CASTPGRAETQYF. In DNA, the CDR3 is TGTGCCAGCACCCCCGGGAGGGCCGAGACCCAGTACTTC.

This clone occurred once. The V call is TRBV6-5, the J call TRBJ1-2, with D hard to call. Germline V gene lookup returns CDR1 MNHEY and CDR2 SVGAGI. V dropped 6 bases and J dropped 6 bases, with 11 bases sitting between them. The CDR3 loop spans 12 amino acids. The CDR3 sequence: CASSHAGDGYTF. The DNA of the CDR3 is TGTGCCAGCAGCCACGCGGGTGATGGCTACACCTTC.

V and J are TRBV24-1 and TRBJ2-3; TRBD2 aligns across 10 bases. CDR3 length: 17 amino acids. V lost 4 bases and J lost 1; bases outside the gene matches: 7. From germline, CDR1 is KGHDR and CDR2 SFDVKD. This CDR3 is CATSEAPSGSGTDTQYF. Written as DNA, the CDR3 is TGTGCCACCAGTGAAGCCCCTAGCGGGAGTGGCACAGATACGCAGTATTTT.

The V and J genes are TRBV7-9 and TRBJ2-3, with 8 nucleotides matching TRBD2. Germline V CDR1 and CDR2: SEHNR, FQNEAQ (reference sequence). V shed 5 bases and J 2 bases; nucleotides not matched to a gene: 3. The CDR3 length is 14 residues. The CDR3 here is CASSPGGDTDTQYF. The DNA for the CDR3 is TGTGCCAGCAGCCCGGGGGGGGACACAGATACGCAGTATTTT.

This sequence joins TRBV28 and TRBJ2-1; the D gene is possibly TRBD2 (5 bases). CDR1 and CDR2 (germline): MDHEN, SYDVKM. The CDR3 is 15 residues long. Deletions cut 5 bases from V and 8 bases from J, with 19 bases between. The CDR3 region has the DNA TGTGCCAGCAGTCCAACTAGTGGCTGGAACCATGAGCAGTTCTTC. Translated: CASSPTSGWNHEQFF.

This clone was found once. The chain employs TRBV7-8 and TRBJ2-2; 11 nucleotides line up with TRBD2. CDR1 and CDR2 from the germline V gene are SGHVS and FQNEAQ. V was clipped by 5 bases and J by 3 bases; unmatched bases: 5. The CDR3 spans 16 residues. CDR3 sequence (DNA): TGTGCCAGCAGCGGAAAGGGACTAGCGGACACCGGGGAGCTGTTTTTT. Protein: CASSGKGLADTGELFF.

This clone showed up just once. CDR3 in DNA: TGTGCCAGCAGTTGGACAGGCACCTATTCACCCCTCCACTTT. Protein sequence: CASSWTGTYSPLHF. This rearrangement joins TRBV5-4 to TRBJ1-6; TRBD1 agrees at 7 bases. V dropped 5 bases and J dropped 8; count of bases not matched to a gene: 7. The CDR3 totals 14 residues. Germline V gives CDR1 SGHNT, CDR2 YYREEE (reference sequence).

The rearrangement links TRBV15 to TRBJ2-2; D is unclear. This CDR3 is 15 amino acids long. V lost 0 bases and J 3 bases, leaving 8 bases between the germline ends. Germline CDR1 and CDR2: LNHNV and YYDKDF (reference sequence). CDR3 sequence: CATSRDQDYTGELFF. The DNA of the CDR3 is TGTGCCACCAGCAGAGATCAAGACTACACCGGGGAGCTGTTTTTT.

The count of this clone is one. CDR3 coding DNA: TGTGCCAGCAGCTTAGCCAGGGGGGTCTACAATGAGCAGTTCTTC. Residues: CASSLARGVYNEQFF. The chain combines TRBV11-3 with TRBJ2-1; tentative D call: TRBD1 (7 bases). The V gene's germline CDR1 is SGHNT and CDR2 YENEEA. The CDR3 has 15 amino acids. V was trimmed by 1 base and J by 3 bases, leaving 10 bases between them.

The chain recombines TRBV19 with TRBJ2-3; D is unresolved. The germline V gene encodes CDR1 LNHDA and CDR2 SQIVND (reference sequence). The CDR3 extends over 14 amino acids. V lost 8 bases, J lost 0 bases, and 12 bases lay in between. CDR3 residues: CASLSSPSTDTQYF. Here the CDR3 DNA reads TGTGCCAGTCTGTCGAGCCCTAGCACAGATACGCAGTATTTT.

The rearrangement uses TRBV10-3 and TRBJ1-5; TRBD1 matches 7 bases. Germline V gene sequence: CDR1 ENHRY, CDR2 SYGVKD. The CDR3 length is 18 residues. Unmatched junction bases numbered 16, after V lost 4 bases and J lost 4 bases. The CDR3 spells CAISASLDFQGENQPQHF. The CDR3 nucleotides read TGTGCCATCAGTGCTTCGCTGGACTTTCAGGGGGAAAATCAGCCCCAGCATTTT.

J is TRBJ2-5 and V is TRBV5-1; D possibly corresponds to TRBD2 (5 bases). Germline CDR1 and CDR2: SGHRS and YFSETQ. The CDR3 runs to 14 residues. V was cut by 0 bases and J by 1 base, with 7 bases left in between. The CDR3 DNA reads TGCGCCAGCAGCTTGGGGACTTCCCAAGAGACCCAGTACTTC. Encoded protein: CASSLGTSQETQYF. The whole variable domain, remainder taken from reference TRBV5-1 and TRBJ2-5, is KAGVTQTPRYLIKTRGQQVTLSCSPISGHRSVSWYQQTPGQGLQFLFEYFSETQRNKGNFPGRFSGRQFSNSRSEMNVSTLELGDSALYLCASSLGTSQETQYFGPGTRLLVL.

J is TRBJ2-2 and V is TRBV5-1; D perhaps matches TRBD2 (5 bases). CDR3 length: 16 amino acids. Trimming removed 6 bases from V and 4 bases from J, with 19 bases in between. CDR1 SGHRS and CDR2 YFSETQ come from the germline V gene. This chain's CDR3 is CASTFGSGYGTGELFF. The CDR3 bases are TGCGCCAGCACCTTTGGCTCGGGGTACGGCACCGGGGAGCTGTTTTTT.

The chain joins TRBV6-1 to TRBJ2-5; 9 nucleotides match TRBD2. J was trimmed by 5 bases and V by 0 bases; bases with no gene match: 13. Germline loops: CDR1 MNHNS, CDR2 SASEGT. The CDR3 runs to 18 residues. The CDR3 region is CASSEAPWVAGALETQYF. CDR3 DNA: TGTGCCAGCAGTGAAGCCCCTTGGGTAGCGGGAGCCCTGGAGACCCAGTACTTC.

The chain employs TRBV28 and TRBJ2-7; 7 bases match TRBD2. Germline V gene lookup returns CDR1 MDHEN and CDR2 SYDVKM. The CDR3 has 14 residues. The V and J ends lost 5 bases and 2 bases, in that order; junction bases with no gene match: 6. In nucleotides, the CDR3 is TGTGCCAGCAGTGTCCACGGGGGGACCTACGAGCAGTACTTC. Encoded protein: CASSVHGGTYEQYF.

V and J are TRBV27 and TRBJ1-5, with a weak D call TRBD1 (6 bases). Germline V lookup: CDR1 MNHEY, CDR2 SMNVEV (reference sequence). V gave up 4 bases and J gave up 6 bases, with 13 bases separating them. The CDR3 is 14 residues long. This CDR3 is CASSSSNRVQPQHF. The CDR3 DNA reads TGTGCCAGCAGTTCCTCTAACAGGGTTCAGCCCCAGCATTTT.

The rearrangement links TRBV6-2 or TRBV6-3 to TRBJ1-5, with D tentatively TRBD1 (5 bases). CDR1 and CDR2 (germline): MNHEY, SVGEGT. Trimming took 2 bases from V and 4 from J, leaving 12 bases between them. The CDR3 runs 15 residues. The CDR3 nucleotides read TGTGCCAGCAGTTACCTGGCAGGGCGAAATCAGCCCCAGCATTTT. Its translation is CASSYLAGRNQPQHF.